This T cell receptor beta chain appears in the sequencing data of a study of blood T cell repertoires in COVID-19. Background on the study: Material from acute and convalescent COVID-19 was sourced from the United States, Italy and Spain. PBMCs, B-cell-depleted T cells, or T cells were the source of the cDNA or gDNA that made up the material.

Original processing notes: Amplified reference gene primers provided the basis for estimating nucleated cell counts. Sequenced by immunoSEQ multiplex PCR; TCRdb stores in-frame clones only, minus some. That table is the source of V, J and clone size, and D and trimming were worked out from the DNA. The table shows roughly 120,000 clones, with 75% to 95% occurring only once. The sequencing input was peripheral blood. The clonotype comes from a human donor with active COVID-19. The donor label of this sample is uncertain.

CDR3 bases: TGTGCCAGCAGCTTGGATTGGAGGGGTTCAGATACGCAGTATTTT. This sequence encodes CASSLDWRGSDTQYF. The rearrangement joins TRBV5-5 to TRBJ2-3; a weak D match, TRBD2 (6 bases). Trimming removed 0 bases at V and 4 bases at J, with 12 bases between. Per the germline V gene, CDR1 is SGHKS and CDR2 is YYEKEE (reference sequence). The CDR3 covers 15 residues.